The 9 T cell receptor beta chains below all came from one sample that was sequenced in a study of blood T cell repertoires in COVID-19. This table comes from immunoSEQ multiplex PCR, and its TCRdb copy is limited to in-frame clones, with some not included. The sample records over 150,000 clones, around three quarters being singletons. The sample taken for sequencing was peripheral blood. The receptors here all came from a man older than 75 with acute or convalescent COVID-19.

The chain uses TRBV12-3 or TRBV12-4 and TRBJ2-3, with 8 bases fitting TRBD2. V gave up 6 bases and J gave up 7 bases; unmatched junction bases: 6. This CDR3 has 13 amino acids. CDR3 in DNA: TGTGCCAGCAGAACGACTAGCGTGAATACGCAGTATTTT. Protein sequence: CASRTTSVNTQYF.

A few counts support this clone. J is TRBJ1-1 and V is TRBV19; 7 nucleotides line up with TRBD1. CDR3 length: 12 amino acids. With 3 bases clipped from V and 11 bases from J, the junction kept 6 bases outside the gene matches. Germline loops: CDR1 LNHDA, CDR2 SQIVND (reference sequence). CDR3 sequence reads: CASSIRTGQAFF. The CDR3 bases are TGTGCCAGTAGTATTAGGACAGGACAGGCTTTCTTT.

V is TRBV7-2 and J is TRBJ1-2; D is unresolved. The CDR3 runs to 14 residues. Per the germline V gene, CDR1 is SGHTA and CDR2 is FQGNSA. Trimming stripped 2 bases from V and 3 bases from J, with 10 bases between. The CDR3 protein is CASSLMVSDYGYTF. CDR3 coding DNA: TGTGCCAGCAGCTTAATGGTATCGGACTATGGCTACACCTTC.

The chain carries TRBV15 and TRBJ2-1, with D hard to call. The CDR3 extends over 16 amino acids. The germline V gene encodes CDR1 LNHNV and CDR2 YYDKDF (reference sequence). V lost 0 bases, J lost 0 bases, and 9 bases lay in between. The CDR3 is CATSRDSPNSYNEQFF. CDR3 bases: TGTGCCACCAGCAGAGATTCCCCCAACTCCTACAATGAGCAGTTCTTC.

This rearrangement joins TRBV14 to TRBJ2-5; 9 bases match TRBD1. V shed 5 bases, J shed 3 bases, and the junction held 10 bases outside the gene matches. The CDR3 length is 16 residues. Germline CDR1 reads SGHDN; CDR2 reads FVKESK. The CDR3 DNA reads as TGTGCCAGCAGCGCTTATCCGGGACAGGGAAAAGAGACCCAGTACTTC. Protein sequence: CASSAYPGQGKETQYF.

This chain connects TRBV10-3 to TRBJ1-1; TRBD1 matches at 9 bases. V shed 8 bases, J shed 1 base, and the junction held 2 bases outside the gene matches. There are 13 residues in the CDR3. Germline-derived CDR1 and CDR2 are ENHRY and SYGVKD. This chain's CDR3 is CAIGDRANTEAFF. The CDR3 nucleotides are TGTGCCATCGGGGACAGGGCGAACACTGAAGCTTTCTTT.

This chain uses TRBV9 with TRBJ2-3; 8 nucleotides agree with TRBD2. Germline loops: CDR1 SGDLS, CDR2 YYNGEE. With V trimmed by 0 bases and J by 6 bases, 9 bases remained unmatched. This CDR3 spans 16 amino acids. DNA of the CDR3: TGTGCCAGCAGCGTAGAACCGGGGGGGCGTCTCGATACGCAGTATTTT. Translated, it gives CASSVEPGGRLDTQYF.

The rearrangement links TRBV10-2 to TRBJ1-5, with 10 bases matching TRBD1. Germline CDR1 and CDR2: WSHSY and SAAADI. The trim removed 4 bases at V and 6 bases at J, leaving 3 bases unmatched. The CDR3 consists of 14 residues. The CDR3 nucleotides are TGCGCCAGCAGTGGACAGGGGGCTGGTCAGCCCCAGCATTTT. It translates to CASSGQGAGQPQHF.

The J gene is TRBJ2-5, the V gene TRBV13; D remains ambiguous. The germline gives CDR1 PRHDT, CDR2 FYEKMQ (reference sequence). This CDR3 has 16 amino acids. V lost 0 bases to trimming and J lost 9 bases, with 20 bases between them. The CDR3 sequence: CASSLGRNRNRGAQYF. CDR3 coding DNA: TGTGCCAGCAGCTTAGGCCGAAACCGGAACCGTGGAGCCCAGTACTTC.